Shown below are 23 T cell receptor beta chains from a single sample sequenced in a study of blood T cell repertoires in COVID-19 (dated by TCRdb to the early 2020s). To prepare the library, the immunoSEQ multiplex PCR assay was applied. TCRdb took over this immuneACCESS table, retaining in-frame rearrangements with V and J assigned. Such tables are incomplete; in checked studies, under half of the missing clones stem from an unresolved V gene, and the remainder is unexplained. The sample table records some 220,000 clones; just under 85% of these occur just once. Of the sample, 3.5% to 4.5% is held by the ten largest clones. Source material: peripheral blood. These receptors all come from a man over 45 with acute or convalescent COVID-19.

This clone was seen a single time. The chain links TRBV5-1 to TRBJ2-2; 10 bases are a match to TRBD1. Germline-derived CDR1 and CDR2 are SGHRS and YFSETQ. There are 15 residues in the CDR3. V shed 4 bases, J shed 1 base, and the junction held 1 base outside the gene matches. CDR3 sequence reads: CASSRTGGNTGELFF. The CDR3 coding sequence is TGCGCCAGCAGCCGGACAGGGGGGAACACCGGGGAGCTGTTTTTT.

V usage is TRBV9 and J usage is TRBJ1-3, with 7 bases lining up with TRBD1. The ends lost 0 bases at V and 8 bases at J; junction bases unmatched: 5. Per the germline V gene, CDR1 is SGDLS and CDR2 is YYNGEE. The CDR3 covers 14 residues. In DNA, the CDR3 is TGTGCCAGCAGCGTAGTAGGGGGCGAGGACACCATATATTTT. It translates to CASSVVGGEDTIYF.

J is TRBJ2-5 and V is TRBV5-1, with TRBD1 identical over 8 bases. V trimming: 2 bases; J trimming: 5 bases; junction bases outside the gene matches: 5. The CDR3 totals 14 residues. In germline, CDR1 is SGHRS, CDR2 YFSETQ. CDR3 in amino acids: CASSFSGGAETQYF. The CDR3 DNA is TGCGCCAGCAGCTTTTCAGGGGGCGCGGAGACCCAGTACTTC.

This sequence joins TRBV4-1 and TRBJ2-3, with D perhaps TRBD2 (6 bases). In germline, CDR1 is MGHRA, CDR2 YSYEKL. V was pared by 2 bases and J by 0 bases, with 12 bases between. This CDR3 is 16 amino acids long. The CDR3, as DNA: TGCGCCAGCAGCCAAAGACTAGTCGCTAGCACAGATACGCAGTATTTT. Translation: CASSQRLVASTDTQYF.

V gene TRBV5-6 combines with J gene TRBJ2-5; D gene unclear. This CDR3 has 13 residues. CDR1 SGHDT and CDR2 YYEEEE come from the germline V gene. V was trimmed by 0 bases and J by 2 bases, leaving 5 bases between them. This chain's CDR3 is CASSLGRQETQYF. The CDR3 DNA sequence: TGTGCCAGCAGCTTGGGCAGACAAGAGACCCAGTACTTC.

The rearrangement links TRBV9 to TRBJ2-3; 9 bases are a match to TRBD2. With 3 bases clipped from V and 2 bases from J, the junction kept 10 bases outside the gene matches. Germline values: CDR1 SGDLS, CDR2 YYNGEE. The CDR3 is made up of 17 amino acids. The CDR3 is CASSGTQGLAFTDTQYF. Here the CDR3 DNA reads TGTGCCAGCAGCGGGACCCAGGGACTAGCCTTCACAGATACGCAGTATTTT.

As to this clone: Other DNA sequences of this sample code for an identical CDR3. CDR3 in amino acids: CASSVSSNQPQHF. CDR3 DNA: TGTGCCAGCAGCGTAAGCAGCAATCAGCCCCAGCATTTT. This chain links TRBV9 with TRBJ1-5; D is ambiguous. The CDR3 totals 13 residues. Trimming left V 1 base short and J 1 base short, with 3 bases between. From germline, CDR1 is SGDLS and CDR2 YYNGEE.

V is TRBV18 and J is TRBJ2-2, with D maybe TRBD1 (5 bases). CDR1 is KGHSH and CDR2 is LQKENI in the germline V gene. V lost 5 bases and J lost 6, with 7 bases in between. The CDR3 totals 12 residues. CDR3 sequence: CASSAGSGELFF. DNA for the CDR3: TGTGCCAGCTCAGCAGGGTCCGGGGAGCTGTTTTTT.

This clone was found a few times. The gene calls are TRBV4-2 and TRBJ2-2, with 11 bases fitting TRBD1. V lost 4 bases to trimming and J lost 5 bases; unmatched junction nucleotides: 9. The CDR3 spans 17 residues. CDR1 LGHNA and CDR2 YNFKEQ come from the germline V gene. CDR3 amino acids: CASSPRTGTGGTGELFF. In DNA, the CDR3 is TGTGCCAGCAGCCCCCGCACAGGGACAGGGGGGACCGGGGAGCTGTTTTTT.

V and J are TRBV4-2 and TRBJ1-2, with 8 positions matching TRBD1. The junction had 4 bases not matched to a gene; V was cut back by 1 base and J by 9 bases. Germline V gene lookup returns CDR1 LGHNA and CDR2 YNFKEQ. The CDR3 runs to 13 residues. CDR3 nucleotide sequence: TGTGCCAGCAGCCAAGTCAGGGGGCGAAGCTACACCTTC. Its protein product is CASSQVRGRSYTF.

This chain connects TRBV24-1 to TRBJ1-1; D remains unclear. Trimming removed 7 bases at V and 10 bases at J, with 6 bases between. Germline V lookup: CDR1 KGHDR, CDR2 SFDVKD. CDR3 length: 9 amino acids. The CDR3 DNA sequence: TGTGCCACCAGCGGGTTAGCTTTCTTT. As protein: CATSGLAFF.

The CDR3 is CASSSRLALGYEQFF. CDR3 bases: TGTGCCAGCAGCTCTCGACTAGCTCTCGGCTATGAGCAGTTCTTC. The chain has TRBV11-3 and TRBJ2-1, with TRBD2 identical over 7 bases. Looked up from germline, CDR1 is SGHNT and CDR2 is YENEEA. CDR3 length: 15 residues. Trimming cost V 4 bases and J 8 bases; bases outside gene matches: 11.

The gene calls are TRBV27 and TRBJ2-2; D gene uncertain. CDR1 and CDR2 from the germline V gene are MNHEY and SMNVEV (reference sequence). V shed 6 bases and J shed 0 bases, with 11 bases lying between them. This CDR3 is 15 amino acids long. CDR3 loop: CASRQTATNTGELFF. DNA of the CDR3: TGTGCCAGCAGACAGACCGCTACGAACACCGGGGAGCTGTTTTTT.

The chain couples TRBV10-2 to TRBJ1-3; TRBD1 matches 10 bases. The ends lost 10 bases at V and 4 bases at J; junction bases unmatched: 13. The CDR3 extends over 16 amino acids. Germline CDR1 is WSHSY and CDR2 is SAAADI. CDR3 loop: CATANPTGGSGNTIYF. For the CDR3, the DNA is TGCGCCACCGCAAACCCGACAGGGGGCTCAGGAAACACCATATATTTT.

This chain connects TRBV10-3 to TRBJ1-1; 7 bases are shared with TRBD1. Unmatched junction bases numbered 8, after V lost 3 bases and J lost 7 bases. Germline CDR1 reads ENHRY; CDR2 reads SYGVKD. The CDR3 has 14 residues. The chain's CDR3 is CAISERGTALEAFF. The CDR3 coding sequence is TGTGCCATCAGTGAAAGGGGGACAGCCCTTGAAGCTTTCTTT.

This sequence joins TRBV11-3 and TRBJ1-1, with D perhaps TRBD1 (6 bases). CDR1 and CDR2 (germline): SGHNT, YENEEA. V shed 1 base and J shed 5 bases, with 20 bases lying between them. The CDR3 has 17 residues. CDR3 sequence (DNA): TGTGCCAGCAGCTTAGCTCGGGGCGGGGGGGCGAGTACTGAAGCTTTCTTT. Amino acids: CASSLARGGGASTEAFF. Filled out from reference TRBV11-3 and TRBJ1-1, the complete variable domain reads EAGVVQSPRYKIIEKKQPVAFWCNPISGHNTLYWYLQNLGQGPELLIRYENEEAVDDSQLPKDRFSAERLKGVDSTLKIQPAELGDSAVYLCASSLARGGGASTEAFFGQGTRLTVV.

The gene calls are TRBV21-1 and TRBJ1-5. TRBV21-1 is listed as a pseudogene. The CDR3 sequence is 14 residues long. The CDR3 sequence is CASVGGGLTQPQHF. CDR3 nucleotides: TGTGCCAGCGTTGGGGGGGGGCTGACCCAGCCCCAGCATTTT.

J is TRBJ1-1 and V is TRBV2; 10 bases are a match to TRBD1. Losses at the gene ends were 4 bases for V and 0 bases for J; bases not matched to a gene: 8. Germline CDR1 reads SNHLY; CDR2 reads FYNNEI. The CDR3 totals 17 residues. CDR3 loop: CASSVLRDRGMNTEAFF. The CDR3 DNA is TGTGCCAGCAGTGTTCTACGGGACAGGGGCATGAACACTGAAGCTTTCTTT.

V gene TRBV11-3 combines with J gene TRBJ2-2; D is unclear. The V gene lost 4 bases and the J gene lost 7 bases, with 10 bases spanning the gap. The CDR3 length is 13 residues. Germline values: CDR1 SGHNT, CDR2 YENEEA. The CDR3 protein is CASSSQVFGELFF. The CDR3 nucleotides read TGTGCCAGCAGCTCGCAGGTCTTCGGGGAGCTGTTTTTT.

A single count supports this clone. This could be a read error, since a much larger clone is one nucleotide away. This specimen includes other DNA sequences encoding the same CDR3. This chain joins TRBV10-3 and TRBJ2-2; 9 bases align to TRBD2. Per germline, CDR1 ENHRY and CDR2 SYGVKD. This CDR3 contains 19 residues. Losses at the gene ends were 4 bases for V and 5 bases for J; bases not matched to a gene: 17. CDR3 coding DNA: TGTGCCATCAGTGGCCTCGCGGGGGGGGTACTACCAAGGACCGGGGAGCTGTTTTTT. Protein sequence: CAISGLAGGVLPRTGELFF.

The chain uses TRBV7-9 and TRBJ2-7, with D tentatively TRBD1 (5 bases). V gave up 6 bases and J gave up 7 bases, with 19 bases separating them. Germline V gives CDR1 SEHNR, CDR2 FQNEAQ (reference sequence). CDR3 length: 14 residues. Written as DNA, the CDR3 is TGTGCCAGCAGTCGTACAGGTTGGCCTTTAGAGCAGTACTTC. Amino acids: CASSRTGWPLEQYF.

The chain uses TRBV27 and TRBJ2-6, with TRBD1 identical over 9 bases. V shed 7 bases, J shed 1 base, and the junction held 8 bases outside the gene matches. Germline CDR1 MNHEY, CDR2 SMNVEV (reference sequence). The CDR3 is 17 amino acids. The CDR3 here is CASTGDRVRSGANVLTF. The CDR3 DNA reads TGTGCCAGCACAGGGGACAGGGTAAGATCTGGGGCCAACGTCCTGACTTTC. Full variable domain (missing parts from reference TRBV27 and TRBJ2-6): EAQVTQNPRYLITVTGKKLTVTCSQNMNHEYMSWYRQDPGLGLRQIYYSMNVEVTDKGDVPEGYKVSRKEKRNFPLILESPSPNQTSLYFCASTGDRVRSGANVLTFGAGSRLTVL.

The chain combines TRBV5-4 with TRBJ2-1; D is perhaps TRBD2 (5 bases). V gave up 4 bases and J gave up 2 bases, with 10 bases separating them. Per germline, CDR1 SGHNT and CDR2 YYREEE (reference sequence). This CDR3 region has 14 residues. The chain's CDR3 is CASSPSGTYNEQFF. In DNA, the CDR3 is TGTGCCAGCAGCCCATCGGGAACCTACAATGAGCAGTTCTTC.